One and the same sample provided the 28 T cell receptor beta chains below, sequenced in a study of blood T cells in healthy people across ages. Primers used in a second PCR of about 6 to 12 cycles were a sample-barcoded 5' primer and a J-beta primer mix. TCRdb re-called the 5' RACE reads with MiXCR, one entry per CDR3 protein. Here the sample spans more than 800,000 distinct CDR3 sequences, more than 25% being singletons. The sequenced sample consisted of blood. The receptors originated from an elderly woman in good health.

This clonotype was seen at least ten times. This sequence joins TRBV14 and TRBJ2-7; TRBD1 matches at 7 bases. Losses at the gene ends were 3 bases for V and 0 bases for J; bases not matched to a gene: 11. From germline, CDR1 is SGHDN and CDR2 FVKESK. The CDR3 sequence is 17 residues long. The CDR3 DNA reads TGTGCCAGCAGCCAGGCCGGGACAGTCCGCGTCTCCTACGAGCAGTACTTC. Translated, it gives CASSQAGTVRVSYEQYF.

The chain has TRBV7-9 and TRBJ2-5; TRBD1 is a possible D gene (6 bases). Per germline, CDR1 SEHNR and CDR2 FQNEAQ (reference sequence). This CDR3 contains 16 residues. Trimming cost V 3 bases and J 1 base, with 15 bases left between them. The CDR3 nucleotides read TGTGCCAGCAGCTTTGGTTCCGGGACACCCCAAGAGACCCAGTACTTC. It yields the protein CASSFGSGTPQETQYF.

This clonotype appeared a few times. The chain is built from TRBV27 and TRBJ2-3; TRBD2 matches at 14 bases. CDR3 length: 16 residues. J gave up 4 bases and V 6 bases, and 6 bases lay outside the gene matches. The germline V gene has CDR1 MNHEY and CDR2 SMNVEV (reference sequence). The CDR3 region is CASRRGLAGGADTQYF. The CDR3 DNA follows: TGTGCCAGCAGACGCGGACTAGCGGGGGGCGCAGATACGCAGTATTTT.

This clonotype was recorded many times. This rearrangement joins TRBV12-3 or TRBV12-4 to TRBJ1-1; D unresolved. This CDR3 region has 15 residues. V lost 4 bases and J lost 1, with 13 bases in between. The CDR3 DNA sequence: TGTGCCAGCAGTTCGGCCCTTATGGGGAACACTGAAGCTTTCTTT. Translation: CASSSALMGNTEAFF.

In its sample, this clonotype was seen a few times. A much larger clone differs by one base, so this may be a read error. This CDR3 reads CASSFWYEQFF. DNA of the CDR3: TGTGCCAGCAGTTTCTGGTATGAGCAGTTCTTC. J is TRBJ2-1 and V is TRBV12-3 or TRBV12-4, with D unresolved. This CDR3 region has 11 residues. V lost 3 bases and J 8 bases, leaving 5 bases between the germline ends.

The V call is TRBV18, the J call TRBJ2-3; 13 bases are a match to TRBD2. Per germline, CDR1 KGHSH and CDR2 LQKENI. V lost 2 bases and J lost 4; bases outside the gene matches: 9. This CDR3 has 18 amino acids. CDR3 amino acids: CASSPRSPGLAGSDTQYF. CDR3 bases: TGTGCCAGCTCACCAAGGTCTCCGGGACTAGCGGGGTCAGATACGCAGTATTTT.

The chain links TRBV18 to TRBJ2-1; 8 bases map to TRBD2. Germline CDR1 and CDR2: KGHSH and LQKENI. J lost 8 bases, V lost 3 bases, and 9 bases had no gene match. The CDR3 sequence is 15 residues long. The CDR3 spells CASSPPRGGHDEQFF. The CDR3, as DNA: TGTGCCAGCTCACCCCCTCGGGGGGGGCACGATGAGCAGTTCTTC.

CDR3 nucleotide sequence: TGTGCCAGCAGCTTAACCGGGGAGGAGGCTGAGCAGTACTTC. It yields the protein CASSLTGEEAEQYF. The J gene is TRBJ2-5, the V gene TRBV7-6, with a possible D match to TRBD2 (6 bases). The CDR3 has 14 residues. CDR1 SGHVS and CDR2 FNYEAQ come from the germline V gene. The ends were cut back, 2 bases at V and 11 bases at J, with 18 bases in the middle.

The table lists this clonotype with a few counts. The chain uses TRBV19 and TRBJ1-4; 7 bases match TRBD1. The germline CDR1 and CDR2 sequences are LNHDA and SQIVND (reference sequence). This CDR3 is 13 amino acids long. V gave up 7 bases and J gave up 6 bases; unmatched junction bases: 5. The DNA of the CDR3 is TGTGCCAGTAACGGACAGGTCTATGAAAAACTGTTTTTT. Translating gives CASNGQVYEKLFF.

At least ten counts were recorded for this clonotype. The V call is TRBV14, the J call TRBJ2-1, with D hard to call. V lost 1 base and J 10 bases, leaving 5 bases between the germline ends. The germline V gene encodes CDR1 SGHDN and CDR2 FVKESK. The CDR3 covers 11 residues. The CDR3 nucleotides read TGTGCCAGCAGCCAAGTTACCGAGCAGTTCTTC. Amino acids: CASSQVTEQFF.

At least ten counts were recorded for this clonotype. CDR3 residues: CASSPIPTPDTQYF. The CDR3 DNA reads as TGTGCCAGCTCACCAATTCCGACGCCCGATACGCAGTATTTT. The J gene is TRBJ2-3, the V gene TRBV18; D is ambiguous. CDR3 length: 14 amino acids. Germline V gives CDR1 KGHSH, CDR2 LQKENI. Trimming pared 2 bases from V and 6 bases from J, leaving 12 bases between. Complete variable domain (other parts from reference TRBV18 and TRBJ2-3): NAGVMQNPRHLVRRRGQEARLRCSPMKGHSHVYWYRQLPEEGLKFMVYLQKENIIDESGMPKERFSAEFPKEGPSILRIQQVVRGDSAAYFCASSPIPTPDTQYFGPGTRLTVL.

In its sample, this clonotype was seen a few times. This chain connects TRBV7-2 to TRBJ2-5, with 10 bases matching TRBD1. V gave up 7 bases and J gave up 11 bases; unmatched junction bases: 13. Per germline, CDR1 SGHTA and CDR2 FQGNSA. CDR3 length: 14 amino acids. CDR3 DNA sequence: TGTGCCAGCACCCGACAGGGGGCGACTGATGAGCAGTACTTC. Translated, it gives CASTRQGATDEQYF.

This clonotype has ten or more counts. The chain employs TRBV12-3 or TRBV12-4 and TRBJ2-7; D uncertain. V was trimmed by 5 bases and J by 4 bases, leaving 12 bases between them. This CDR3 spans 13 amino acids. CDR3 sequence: CASSLHGLYEQYF. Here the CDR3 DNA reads TGTGCCAGCAGTCTACACGGTCTTTACGAGCAGTACTTC.

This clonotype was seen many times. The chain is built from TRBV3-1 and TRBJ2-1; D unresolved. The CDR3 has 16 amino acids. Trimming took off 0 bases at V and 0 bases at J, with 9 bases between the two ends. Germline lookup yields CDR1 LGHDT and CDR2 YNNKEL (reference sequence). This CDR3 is CASSQDFPSSYNEQFF. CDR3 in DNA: TGTGCCAGCAGCCAAGATTTCCCCTCCTCCTACAATGAGCAGTTCTTC.

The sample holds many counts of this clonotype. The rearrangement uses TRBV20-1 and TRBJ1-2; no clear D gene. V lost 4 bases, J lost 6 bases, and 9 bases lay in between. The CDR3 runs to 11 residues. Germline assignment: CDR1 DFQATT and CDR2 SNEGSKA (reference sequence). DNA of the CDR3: TGCAGTGCTAATGAGCAGAATGGCTACACCTTC. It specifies CSANEQNGYTF.

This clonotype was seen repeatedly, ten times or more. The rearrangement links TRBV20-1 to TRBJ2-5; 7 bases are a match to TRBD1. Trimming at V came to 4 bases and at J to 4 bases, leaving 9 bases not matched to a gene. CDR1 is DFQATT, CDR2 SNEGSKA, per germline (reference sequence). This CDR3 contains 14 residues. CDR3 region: CSANRRDRGETQYF. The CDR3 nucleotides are TGCAGTGCTAACCGTCGGGACAGAGGAGAGACCCAGTACTTC.

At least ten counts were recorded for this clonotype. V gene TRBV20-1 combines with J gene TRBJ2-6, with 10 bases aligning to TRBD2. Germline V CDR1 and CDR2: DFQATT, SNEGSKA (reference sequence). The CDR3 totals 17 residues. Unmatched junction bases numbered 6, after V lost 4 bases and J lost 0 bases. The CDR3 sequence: CSATVAGGPSGANVLTF. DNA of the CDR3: TGCAGTGCTACCGTAGCGGGGGGCCCCTCTGGGGCCAACGTCCTGACTTTC.

This CDR3 reads CASSLAQGLDYGYTF. The CDR3 DNA reads as TGTGCCAGCAGCTTAGCCCAGGGTCTGGACTATGGCTACACCTTC. The gene calls are TRBV7-2 and TRBJ1-2; possibly TRBD1 for D (5 bases). The CDR3 contains 15 residues. Trimming cost V 0 bases and J 3 bases, with 11 bases left between them. Germline CDR1 is SGHTA and CDR2 is FQGNSA.

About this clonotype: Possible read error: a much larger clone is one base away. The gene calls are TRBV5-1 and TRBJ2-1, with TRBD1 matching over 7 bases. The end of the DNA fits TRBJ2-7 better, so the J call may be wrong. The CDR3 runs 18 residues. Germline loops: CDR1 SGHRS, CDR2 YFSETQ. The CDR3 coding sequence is TGCGCCAGCAGCTCCCAACCCCGACAGGGATTGTTTTACAATGAGCAGTACTTC. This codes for CASSSQPRQGLFYNEQYF.

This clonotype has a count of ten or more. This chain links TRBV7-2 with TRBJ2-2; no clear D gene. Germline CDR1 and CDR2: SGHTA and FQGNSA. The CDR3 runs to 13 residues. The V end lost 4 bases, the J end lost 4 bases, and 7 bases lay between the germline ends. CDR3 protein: CASSSQFTGELFF. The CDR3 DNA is TGTGCCAGCAGCTCCCAATTCACCGGGGAGCTGTTTTTT.

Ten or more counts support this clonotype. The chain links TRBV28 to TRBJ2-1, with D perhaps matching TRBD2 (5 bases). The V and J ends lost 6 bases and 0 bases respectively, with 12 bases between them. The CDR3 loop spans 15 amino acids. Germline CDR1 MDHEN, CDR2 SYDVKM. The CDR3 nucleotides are TGTGCCAGCAGAGCAGCTAGCAGCTCCTACAATGAGCAGTTCTTC. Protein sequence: CASRAASSSYNEQFF.

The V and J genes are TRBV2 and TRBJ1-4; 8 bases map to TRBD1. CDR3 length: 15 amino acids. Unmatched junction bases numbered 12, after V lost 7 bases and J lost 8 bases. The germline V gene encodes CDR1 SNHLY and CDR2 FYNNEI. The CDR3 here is CASNGNRGSEEKLFF. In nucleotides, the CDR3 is TGTGCCAGCAATGGGAACAGGGGGTCAGAAGAAAAACTGTTTTTT. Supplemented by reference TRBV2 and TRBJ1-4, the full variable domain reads EPEVTQTPSHQVTQMGQEVILRCVPISNHLYFYWYRQILGQKVEFLVSFYNNEISEKSEIFDDQFSVERPDGSNFTLKIRSTKLEDSAMYFCASNGNRGSEEKLFFGSGTQLSVL.

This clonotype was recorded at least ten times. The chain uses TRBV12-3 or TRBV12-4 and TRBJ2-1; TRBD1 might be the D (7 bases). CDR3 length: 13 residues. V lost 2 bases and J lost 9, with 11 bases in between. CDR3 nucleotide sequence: TGTGCCAGCAGTTTACAGGGGGGTGTTGAGCAGTTCTTC. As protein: CASSLQGGVEQFF.

The CDR3 DNA reads as TGTGCCACCAGTTCGACGACTGGCGACCTCACAGATACGCAGTATTTT. Amino acid sequence: CATSSTTGDLTDTQYF. The V call is TRBV24-1, the J call TRBJ2-3; no reliable D call. CDR1 KGHDR and CDR2 SFDVKD come from the germline V gene. This CDR3 has 16 amino acids. Trimming took off 6 bases at V and 2 bases at J, with 17 bases between the two ends.

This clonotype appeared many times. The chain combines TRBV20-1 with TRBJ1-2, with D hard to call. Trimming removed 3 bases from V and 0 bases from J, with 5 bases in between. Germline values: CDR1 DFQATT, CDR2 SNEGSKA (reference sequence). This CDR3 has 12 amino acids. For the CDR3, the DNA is TGCAGTGCTAGCCGTGCTAACTATGGCTACACCTTC. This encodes CSASRANYGYTF.

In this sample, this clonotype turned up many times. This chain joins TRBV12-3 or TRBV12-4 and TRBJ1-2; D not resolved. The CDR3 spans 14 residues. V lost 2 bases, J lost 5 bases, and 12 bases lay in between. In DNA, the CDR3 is TGTGCCAGCAGTTTAAGGGCGGCTGGGTATGGCTACACCTTC. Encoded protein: CASSLRAAGYGYTF.

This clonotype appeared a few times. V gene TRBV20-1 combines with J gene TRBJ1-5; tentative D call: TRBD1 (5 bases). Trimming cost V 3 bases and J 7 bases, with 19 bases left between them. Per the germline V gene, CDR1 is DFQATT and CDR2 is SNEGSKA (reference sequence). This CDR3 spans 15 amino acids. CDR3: CSASLSGRDNQPQHF. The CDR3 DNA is TGCAGTGCTAGTCTTTCCGGCAGGGATAACCAGCCCCAGCATTTT.

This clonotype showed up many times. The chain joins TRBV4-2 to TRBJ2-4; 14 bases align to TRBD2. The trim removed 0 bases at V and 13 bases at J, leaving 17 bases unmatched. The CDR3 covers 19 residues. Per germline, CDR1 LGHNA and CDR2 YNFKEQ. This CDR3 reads CASSQDSGLAGASVVHQYF. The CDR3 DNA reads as TGTGCCAGCAGCCAAGATTCGGGACTAGCGGGGGCCTCAGTAGTCCACCAGTACTTC.